The clone carrying this T cell receptor beta chain was seen at least ten times. Its antigen is not known. This sample is drawn from a study of T cells in Graves' hyperthyroidism and ophthalmopathy. The study, taken as a whole, reports: A model of 13 V-J pairs discriminated ophthalmopathy from stable hyperthyroidism.

RNA transcripts were the template for amplifying TCR beta CDR3 regions. A first-round RT-PCR of the TCR CDR3 used the HTBI primer set. Each CDR3 protein is one row after TCRdb ran MiXCR on the multiplex PCR reads. The sample records around 350,000 distinct CDR3 sequences, about a fifth being singletons. For Graves' hyperthyroidism to be stable, ophthalmopathy could not progress within 18 months. Hyperthyroidism, newly diagnosed and lasting under 2 months, affected patients aged 18 to 65. The diagnoses drew upon clinical symptoms, serum thyroxine and TRAb, thyroid ultrasound and orbital computed tomography. Material for sequencing was blood. This TCR came from a woman under 30 with Graves' hyperthyroidism.

CDR3 sequence reads: CATSDEASGGTYEQYF. The CDR3 DNA is TGTGCCACCAGTGATGAAGCTAGCGGGGGGACCTACGAGCAGTACTTC. This sequence joins TRBV24-1 and TRBJ2-7; the match to TRBD2 covers 11 bases. V was clipped by 3 bases and J by 2 bases; unmatched bases: 5. This CDR3 spans 16 amino acids. Germline V gene lookup returns CDR1 KGHDR and CDR2 SFDVKD.